The 9 T cell receptor beta chains below come from one sample, sequenced in a study of T cells in Graves' hyperthyroidism and ophthalmopathy. Amplified TCR beta CDR3 regions derived from RNA transcripts. The HTBI primer set drove a first-round RT-PCR of the TCR CDR3. TCRdb fed the multiplex PCR reads into MiXCR, producing one record per CDR3 protein. Here the sample spans 500,000 to 650,000 distinct CDR3 sequences, over 15% being singletons. Sequencing was performed on blood. The source of these receptors is a woman between 18 and 29 years old with Graves' ophthalmopathy.

The genes are TRBV5-6 and TRBJ2-1, with D possibly being TRBD1 (6 bases). Germline V lookup: CDR1 SGHDT, CDR2 YYEEEE. Trimming cost V 4 bases and J 4 bases, with 12 bases left between them. The CDR3 has 14 residues. The CDR3 protein is CASSAGTPYNEQFF. For the CDR3, the DNA is TGTGCCAGCAGCGCCGGGACACCTTACAATGAGCAGTTCTTC.

This clonotype was seen ten or more times. The gene calls are TRBV20-1 and TRBJ2-7, with a possible D match to TRBD1 (6 bases). Germline lookup yields CDR1 DFQATT and CDR2 SNEGSKA (reference sequence). The CDR3 loop spans 13 amino acids. V was cut by 3 bases and J by 1 base, with 10 bases left in between. The CDR3 DNA reads as TGCAGTGCTAGCGGGACAACATCCTACGAGCAGTACTTC. Residues: CSASGTTSYEQYF.

In its sample, this clonotype was seen many times. The CDR3 protein is CASSLRGEEDNEQFF. In DNA form, the CDR3 reads TGTGCCAGCAGCCTTCGCGGGGAGGAGGACAATGAGCAGTTCTTC. This chain links TRBV7-9 with TRBJ2-1, with D tentatively TRBD2 (6 bases). V dropped 5 bases and J dropped 5 bases, with 16 bases sitting between them. The CDR3 runs 15 residues. CDR1 and CDR2 (germline): SEHNR, FQNEAQ (reference sequence).

In its sample, this clonotype was seen many times. The chain links TRBV2 to TRBJ1-5; tentatively, D is TRBD1 (5 bases). In germline, CDR1 is SNHLY, CDR2 FYNNEI. This CDR3 has 14 amino acids. The V end was cut by 7 bases, the J end by 6 bases, with 16 bases between. The CDR3 protein is CASISEGTPQPQHF. In DNA form, the CDR3 reads TGTGCCAGCATTTCCGAAGGGACCCCTCAGCCCCAGCATTTT. Supplemented by reference TRBV2 and TRBJ1-5, the full variable domain reads EPEVTQTPSHQVTQMGQEVILRCVPISNHLYFYWYRQILGQKVEFLVSFYNNEISEKSEIFDDQFSVERPDGSNFTLKIRSTKLEDSAMYFCASISEGTPQPQHFGDGTRLSIL.

This clonotype was recorded a few times. The chain joins TRBV20-1 to TRBJ2-7; the match to TRBD2 covers 9 bases. The germline gives CDR1 DFQATT, CDR2 SNEGSKA (reference sequence). The V gene end was trimmed by 3 bases and the J gene end by 4 bases; junction bases not matched to a gene: 4. The CDR3 is 13 residues long. The CDR3 DNA sequence: TGCAGTGCTAGGAGACTAGCGGAATACGAGCAGTACTTC. It is translated as CSARRLAEYEQYF.

The chain couples TRBV29-1 to TRBJ2-5; D assignment may be TRBD1 or TRBD2 (7 bases each). V lost 6 bases and J lost 4, with 21 bases in between. CDR1 SQVTM and CDR2 ANQGSEA come from the germline V gene. There are 15 residues in the CDR3. The CDR3 spells CSVDGMGGGGETQYF. CDR3 coding DNA: TGCAGCGTGGACGGGATGGGAGGGGGCGGAGAGACCCAGTACTTC.

This clonotype has just a few counts. The V call is TRBV29-1, the J call TRBJ1-1; 8 bases are shared with TRBD1. The CDR3 totals 13 residues. Germline V gene data show CDR1 as SQVTM and CDR2 as ANQGSEA. Unmatched junction bases numbered 6, after V lost 6 bases and J lost 3 bases. In DNA form, the CDR3 reads TGCAGCGTCAGCCCAGGGGGCCACACTGAAGCTTTCTTT. Its translation: CSVSPGGHTEAFF.

The chain has TRBV5-6 and TRBJ2-1, with D possibly being TRBD2 (5 bases). Gene TRBJ2-7 matches the end of the DNA better, so the J call may be wrong. Germline CDR1 reads SGHDT; CDR2 reads YYEEEE. The CDR3 has 13 residues. The CDR3 coding sequence is TGTGCCAGCAGCTTCCGGGGTTACAATGAGCAGTACTTC. Protein: CASSFRGYNEQYF.

Many counts were recorded for this clonotype. The chain is built from TRBV6-1 and TRBJ1-5, with TRBD1 as a possible D gene (5 bases). With 4 bases removed from V and 5 bases from J, the gap between germline ends came to 21 bases. Per germline, CDR1 MNHNS and CDR2 SASEGT. This CDR3 contains 17 residues. The CDR3 loop reads CASSVSVGPIIHQPQHF. The CDR3 DNA follows: TGTGCCAGCAGTGTGTCGGTGGGACCGATAATTCATCAGCCCCAGCATTTT.